This T cell receptor (beta chain) was sequenced in a study of cytomegalovirus exposure and HLA in healthy donors. Trimming left V 4 bases short and J 5 bases short, with 12 bases between. CDR3 length: 12 residues. Per the germline V gene, CDR1 is SQVTM and CDR2 is ANQGSEA. The assay was immunoSEQ multiplex PCR, and TCRdb's table has in-frame clones only and misses some. Of about 220,000 clones in the sample, around 90% were seen once. The V and J genes are TRBV29-1 and TRBJ2-7, with D perhaps TRBD1 (6 bases). The sequencing sample was made of PBMCs. This receptor was identified in a woman between 18 and 29 years old in good health and CMV-seronegative. The CDR3 here is CSVVRGNNEQYF. In DNA form, the CDR3 reads TGCAGCGTTGTAAGGGGGAATAACGAGCAGTACTTC.